Shown below are 6 T cell receptor beta chains from a single sample sequenced in a study of molecular identifiers for immune sequencing clone quantification (dated by TCRdb to between 2017 and 2018). The library was built by means of PCR. The sequencer was an Illumina HiSeq 4000. Through fastp at Q25 and MiXCR, TCRdb rebuilt clones from the public reads, retaining in-frame beta chains. CDR3 protein duplicates are merged, each entry listing the most common genes and DNA. The sample includes 600,000 to 650,000 distinct CDR3 sequences, with 20% observed a single time. 0.85% of the sample is in the top ten clones. The material sequenced was naive CD8+ T cells from blood, with Jurkat cell RNA spiked in. The intended sense of this specimen's cell subset or site label: FACS-sorted CD8+CD4-CCR7+CD45RA+ naive T cells. These receptors were collected from a human donor in good health. Some libraries in this study had Jurkat cell RNA spiked in.

This clonotype appeared a few times. The chain employs TRBV3-1 and TRBJ2-5; 10 positions agree with TRBD1. Losses at the gene ends were 4 bases for V and 5 bases for J; bases not matched to a gene: 10. This CDR3 comprises 16 residues. Germline CDR1 and CDR2: LGHDT and YNNKEL (reference sequence). Here the CDR3 DNA reads TGTGCCAGCAGCCTCGCACGACAGGGGGCAGACGAGACCCAGTACTTC. Its protein product is CASSLARQGADETQYF.

This clonotype has ten or more counts. V and J are TRBV6-2 or TRBV6-3 and TRBJ1-2; D gene ambiguous. CDR1 and CDR2 (germline): MNHEY, SVGEGT. V lost 7 bases to trimming and J lost 6 bases, with 9 bases between them. The CDR3 loop spans 11 amino acids. CDR3 nucleotides: TGTGCCAGCACTTCTAGAGATGGCTACACCTTC. Translated, it gives CASTSRDGYTF.

This clonotype was seen many times. The V call is TRBV9, the J call TRBJ2-3, with 8 bases fitting TRBD2. The CDR3 length is 15 residues. V shed 0 bases and J 5 bases; nucleotides not matched to a gene: 5. Germline lookup yields CDR1 SGDLS and CDR2 YYNGEE. For the CDR3, the DNA is TGTGCCAGCAGCGTAGGACGGGGGGGCCAAGATACGCAGTATTTT. Translated: CASSVGRGGQDTQYF.

Concerning this clonotype: A much larger clone differs from this one at a single base, so this may be a read error. V and J are TRBV19 and TRBJ2-3; D gene unclear. From germline, CDR1 is LNHDA and CDR2 SQIVND (reference sequence). This CDR3 contains 14 residues. This chain's CDR3 is CASGISGDTDTQYF. Written as DNA, the CDR3 is TGTGCCAGTGGTATTAGTGGAGACACAGATACGCAGTATTTT.

This clonotype was counted ten times or more. The chain carries TRBV27 and TRBJ2-7, with no clear D. Germline V lookup: CDR1 MNHEY, CDR2 SMNVEV (reference sequence). The V end was cut by 3 bases, the J end by 2 bases, with 11 bases between. The CDR3 is 14 residues long. The CDR3 DNA sequence: TGTGCCAGCAGTTTCTCACCCGGCGCCTACGAGCAGTACTTC. This sequence encodes CASSFSPGAYEQYF.

This clonotype came up many times. CDR3 nucleotide sequence: TGTGCCAGCAGTTTATATTCCAGCGGATACACAGATACGCAGTATTTT. It specifies CASSLYSSGYTDTQYF. V is TRBV27 and J is TRBJ2-3; a possible D gene is TRBD2 (5 bases). The ends were cut back, 1 base at V and 2 bases at J, with 13 bases in the middle. Germline CDR1 MNHEY, CDR2 SMNVEV (reference sequence). The CDR3 runs 16 residues.